This T cell receptor beta chain was retrieved from a study of blood T cell repertoires in COVID-19. The overall study: Samples representing acute and convalescent COVID-19 were sourced from the United States, Italy and Spain.

CDR3 size: 16 residues. Germline values: CDR1 LGHNA, CDR2 YSLEER. Trimming cost V 0 bases and J 0 bases, with 8 bases left between them. Everyone who took part was roughly 18 to 89 years old, and they came from fewer than 25 US areas. In this sample, this clone turned up once. The protocol was immunoSEQ multiplex PCR, while the TCRdb copy is restricted to in-frame clones and leaves out a portion. Among hundreds of thousands of clones listed, more than 80% were seen once. The clonotype was recovered from a man aged 25-45 years who had recovered from COVID-19. V is TRBV4-3 and J is TRBJ2-2, with D possibly TRBD1 on 5 matching bases. What was sequenced was PBMCs or T cells enriched from blood (not recorded which). For the CDR3, the DNA is TGCGCCAGCAGCCAAGACGCAGGGACGAACACCGGGGAGCTGTTTTTT. Residues: CASSQDAGTNTGELFF.